This T cell receptor beta chain was captured in a study of blood T cell repertoires in COVID-19. TCRdb keeps only in-frame clones here, not all; method: immunoSEQ multiplex PCR. The sample includes 150,000 or so clones, 60% to 80% seen only once; the top ten take roughly 2.9%. This TCR derives from a woman in her forties or fifties who had recovered from COVID-19. The material sequenced was PBMCs or T cells enriched from blood (not recorded which).

DNA of the CDR3: TGCGCCAGCAGTGACCTTCAGGGGTTCTCCTATAATTCACCCCTCCACTTT. Residues: CASSDLQGFSYNSPLHF. The genes are TRBV10-2 and TRBJ1-6; TRBD1 might be the D (6 bases). Germline lookup yields CDR1 WSHSY and CDR2 SAAADI. There are 17 residues in the CDR3. V lost 3 bases to trimming and J lost 0 bases, with 12 bases between them.